These T cell receptor beta chains were read from a single sample in a study of T cell repertoires in cytomegalovirus infection. TCRdb called the reads again in MiXCR, with one record for every CDR3 protein. Of 55,000 to 85,000 distinct CDR3 sequences listed, approximately 22% are singletons. Their cognate antigens are unknown. The material sequenced was CD8+ T cells from cultured PBMCs, taken from culture after CMV antigen stimulation. The receptors shown here come from a human donor in good health (CMV status not recorded). Some clones in this sample may be carry-over from other donors' samples. CDR3s include the opening cysteine and the closing phenylalanine or tryptophan. The D gene is left open where the match is weak. The size field is filled for only some rows; it gives once, few, many or a size class.

v_call,clone_size,j_call,d_call,cdr3_nt,cdr3_aa
TRBV7-6,-,TRBJ2-7,TRBD1,TGTGCCAGCAGCTTATCAGGGGGCGACGAGCAGTACTTC,CASSLSGGDEQYF
TRBV12-3/TRBV12-4,few,TRBJ1-1,-,TGTGCCAGCAGCTTGCCTGAAATCTTT,CASSLPEIF
TRBV20-1,-,TRBJ2-1,-,TGCAGTGCTATCCCCGCATCCTACAATGAGCAGTTCTTC,CSAIPASYNEQFF
TRBV7-2,few,TRBJ2-3,TRBD2,TGTGCCAGCAGCCTTAGCGGGGGGGCGTCGGATACGCAGTATTTT,CASSLSGGASDTQYF
TRBV7-9,-,TRBJ2-7,TRBD1,TGTGCCAGCAGTCCTAGGACAGGAGCGGACGAGCAGTACTTC,CASSPRTGADEQYF
TRBV6-2/TRBV6-3,-,TRBJ2-7,-,TGTGCCAGCAGTTACTACTACCGGGACGCCCAAGTGGAGCAGTACTTC,CASSYYYRDAQVEQYF
TRBV7-8,few,TRBJ2-7,TRBD1,TGTGCCAGCAGCATCACCGGGACAGAAAACGAGCAGTACTTC,CASSITGTENEQYF
TRBV4-3,few,TRBJ2-5,TRBD1,TGCGCCAGCAGCCAAGGCGACAGGGGGCAAGAGACCCAGTACTTC,CASSQGDRGQETQYF
TRBV10-3,-,TRBJ2-7,-,TGTGCCATCAGTGATGACGGGCGACCAGGGACCTACGAGCAGTACTTC,CAISDDGRPGTYEQYF
TRBV7-8,-,TRBJ1-5,-,TGTGCCAGCAGCCCGGGAACGGGGGGGGCGGGTCAGCCCCAGCATTTT,CASSPGTGGAGQPQHF
TRBV6-2/TRBV6-3,few,TRBJ1-1,-,TGTGCCAGCAGTTACTCGAGTGAAATTCCCGAAGCTTTCTTT,CASSYSSEIPEAFF
TRBV6-1,few,TRBJ1-1,-,TGTGCCAGCAGGGTGAACACTGAAGCTTTCTTT,CASRVNTEAFF
TRBV4-1,-,TRBJ1-1,-,TGCGCCAGCAGCCAATCAGAAACGAACACTGAAGCTTTCTTT,CASSQSETNTEAFF
TRBV6-2/TRBV6-3,-,TRBJ2-3,-,TGTGCCAGCACGACGGACCACGTTTTTGGGGATACGCAGTATTTT,CASTTDHVFGDTQYF
TRBV2,-,TRBJ2-7,TRBD1,TGTGCCAGCAGTGAAGAGGGGGCGGAGTCCTACGAGCAGTACTTC,CASSEEGAESYEQYF
TRBV5-5,many,TRBJ1-5,TRBD1,TGTGCCAGCAGCTGGGGGACAGGGGACAATCAGCCCCAGCATTTT,CASSWGTGDNQPQHF
TRBV6-2/TRBV6-3,-,TRBJ1-1,TRBD1,TGTGCCAGCAGACAGGGGTTCCCTGAAGCTTTCTTT,CASRQGFPEAFF
TRBV6-5,many,TRBJ2-1,-,TGTGCCAGCACCAGCCCCGGAGGGGATGAGCAGTTCTTC,CASTSPGGDEQFF
TRBV4-1,many,TRBJ2-1,-,TGCGCCAGCAGCCAAGACCAACCTTCTTACAATGAGCAGTTCTTC,CASSQDQPSYNEQFF
TRBV7-6,few,TRBJ1-3,-,TGTGCCAGCAGCGCTGGACCGTTCTCTGGAAACACCATATATTTT,CASSAGPFSGNTIYF
TRBV29-1,-,TRBJ2-4,-,TGCAGCGTTCGGGGAGAACTAGCCAAAAACATTCAGTACTTC,CSVRGELAKNIQYF
TRBV7-2,-,TRBJ2-1,-,TGTGCCAGCAGCCTAAAGGCAGATGAGCAGTTCTTC,CASSLKADEQFF
TRBV12-3/TRBV12-4,-,TRBJ1-2,TRBD1,TGTGCCAGCAGTCCAACAGGGGTGCGGTATGGCTACACCTTC,CASSPTGVRYGYTF
TRBV12-3/TRBV12-4,-,TRBJ1-1,-,TGTGCCAGCAGCGGAGATCCGGGGGAACGAGGAGCTTTCTTT,CASSGDPGERGAFF
TRBV19,-,TRBJ1-3,-,TGTGCCAGTAGTATAGTGACAGGCGCGGCTGGAAACACCATATATTTT,CASSIVTGAAGNTIYF
TRBV7-9,few,TRBJ2-1,-,TGTGCCAGCAGCCCGGGGTCTGACTCCTACAATGAGCAGTTCTTC,CASSPGSDSYNEQFF
TRBV7-8,-,TRBJ2-7,-,TGTGCCAGCAGCTCGTCCCAGCGGCCATACGAGCAGTACTTC,CASSSSQRPYEQYF
TRBV6-1,few,TRBJ1-5,-,TGTGCCAGCAGTACCGCCCCGGATGCGGATGCCCAGCATTTT,CASSTAPDADAQHF
TRBV3-1,many,TRBJ2-1,TRBD2,TGTGCCAGCAGCCAAGATTCCGGAACTAGCGGGGGTGGGGATGAGCAGTTCTTC,CASSQDSGTSGGGDEQFF
TRBV7-2,-,TRBJ1-1,-,TGTGCCAGCAGCCCCCAGGGGCCCGGGAACACTGAAGCTTTCTTT,CASSPQGPGNTEAFF
TRBV6-1,few,TRBJ2-4,-,TGTGCCAGCAGTGACACAGAAATAGCCAAAAACATTCAGTACTTC,CASSDTEIAKNIQYF
TRBV27,-,TRBJ2-1,-,TGTGCCAGCAGTTTAGTCGGGAATGAGCAGTTCTTC,CASSLVGNEQFF
TRBV7-9,-,TRBJ2-5,-,TGTGCCAGCAGCGGCGGGGACTTAGACGCGGAGACCCAGTACTTC,CASSGGDLDAETQYF